The entry below describes one TCR beta chain. The entry originates in a study of blood T cell repertoires in COVID-19. Looking at the study overall: Acute-phase and convalescent COVID-19 samples originated in the United States, Italy and Spain.

CDR3 length: 13 residues. From germline, CDR1 is SGHVS and CDR2 FQNEAQ. V dropped 0 bases and J dropped 3 bases, with 5 bases sitting between them. Study processing details: For nucleated cells, counts were estimated from reference gene primer amplification. The method was immunoSEQ multiplex PCR; TCRdb's version includes in-frame clones alone and lacks a portion of them. V and J calls and clone size come straight from that table; D and trimming were deduced from the DNA. The table includes 80,000 to 100,000 clones, around 90% detected once. The origin of this receptor is a human donor with active COVID-19. The donor label of this sample is uncertain. V usage is TRBV7-8 and J usage is TRBJ1-1; D is ambiguous. Sample: peripheral blood. The DNA for the CDR3 is TGTGCCAGCAGCTTAGCTGTAGACACTGAAGCTTTCTTT. Translation gives CASSLAVDTEAFF.